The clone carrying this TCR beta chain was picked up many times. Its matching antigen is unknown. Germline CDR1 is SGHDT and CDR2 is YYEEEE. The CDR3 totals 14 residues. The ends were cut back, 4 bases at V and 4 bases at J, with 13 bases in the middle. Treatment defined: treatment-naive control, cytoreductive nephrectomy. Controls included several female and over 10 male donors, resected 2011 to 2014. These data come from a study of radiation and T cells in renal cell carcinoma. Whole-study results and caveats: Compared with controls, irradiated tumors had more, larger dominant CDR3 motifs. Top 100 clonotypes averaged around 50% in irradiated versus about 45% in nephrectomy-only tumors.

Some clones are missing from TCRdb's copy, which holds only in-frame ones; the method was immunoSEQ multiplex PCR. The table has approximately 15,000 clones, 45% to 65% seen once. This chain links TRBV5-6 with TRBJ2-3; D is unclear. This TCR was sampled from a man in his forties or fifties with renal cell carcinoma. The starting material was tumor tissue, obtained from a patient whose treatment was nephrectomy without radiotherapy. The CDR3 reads CASSRRSGADTQYF. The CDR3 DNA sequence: TGTGCCAGCAGCCGAAGAAGTGGCGCAGATACGCAGTATTTT.